The 7 T cell receptor beta chains in this list originate from one sample, sequenced in a study of identical twins. TCRdb re-called the 5' RACE reads with MiXCR, one entry per CDR3 protein. The sample shows nearly 900,000 distinct CDR3 sequences, about 12% of them seen only once. The same specimen was also included in a second study, on yellow fever vaccine responses in identical twins.

The specimen sequenced was PBMCs. These receptors all stem from a woman younger than 35 in good health.

The chain combines TRBV12-3 or TRBV12-4 with TRBJ2-1, with D possibly TRBD1 on 6 matching bases. The length of the CDR3 is 14 residues. Trimming took 6 bases from V and 4 from J, leaving 13 bases between them. The CDR3 nucleotides read TGTGCCAGCAGCGGGACAAAGTTTTACAATGAGCAGTTCTTC. Its protein is CASSGTKFYNEQFF.

The gene calls are TRBV10-3 and TRBJ2-7; TRBD1 is a possible D gene (6 bases). The V gene lost 8 bases and the J gene lost 5 bases, with 16 bases spanning the gap. Per germline, CDR1 ENHRY and CDR2 SYGVKD. This CDR3 is 13 amino acids long. The CDR3 spells CAIGQGNMDEQYV. As DNA, the CDR3 is TGTGCCATCGGGCAGGGGAACATGGACGAGCAGTACGTC.

The chain employs TRBV18 and TRBJ1-1, with D possibly matching TRBD1 (6 bases). The CDR3 totals 13 residues. Between the trimmed V and J ends, which lost 5 bases and 4 bases, there was a span of 11 bases. Germline V gene lookup returns CDR1 KGHSH and CDR2 LQKENI. CDR3 protein: CASSTTGITEAFF. The CDR3 DNA follows: TGTGCCAGCTCAACTACAGGGATCACTGAAGCTTTCTTT.

This chain joins TRBV3-1 and TRBJ2-7; 8 nucleotides match TRBD2. The germline CDR1 and CDR2 sequences are LGHDT and YNNKEL (reference sequence). This CDR3 region has 15 residues. V shed 1 base, J shed 6 bases, and the junction held 8 bases outside the gene matches. The CDR3 loop is CASSQAGTRIGEQYF. The CDR3 DNA reads TGTGCCAGCAGCCAAGCCGGGACTAGGATAGGCGAGCAGTACTTC.

The V call is TRBV6-2 or TRBV6-3, the J call TRBJ2-1, with TRBD2 matching over 8 bases. Trimming removed 6 bases from V and 3 bases from J; junction bases left unmatched: 10. This CDR3 spans 16 amino acids. CDR1 is MNHEY, CDR2 SVGEGT, per germline. CDR3 loop: CASSPHGGARYNEQFF. DNA for the CDR3: TGTGCCAGCAGCCCTCACGGGGGGGCCCGCTACAATGAGCAGTTCTTC.

The gene calls are TRBV7-9 and TRBJ2-1; 13 bases agree with TRBD2. Germline values: CDR1 SEHNR, CDR2 FQNEAQ (reference sequence). With 5 bases clipped from V and 0 bases from J, the junction kept 1 base outside the gene matches. The CDR3 length is 16 residues. CDR3 amino acids: CASSGTSGASYNEQFF. The CDR3 nucleotides read TGTGCCAGCAGCGGGACTAGCGGGGCCTCCTACAATGAGCAGTTCTTC.

This chain connects TRBV10-3 to TRBJ1-1; a weak D match, TRBD1 (5 bases). The CDR3 length is 12 residues. Trimming removed 6 bases from V and 7 bases from J, with 12 bases in between. Germline V gene data show CDR1 as ENHRY and CDR2 as SYGVKD. CDR3 in DNA: TGTGCCATCAGAGCGGGGACGTTTGAAGCTTTCTTT. Protein product: CAIRAGTFEAFF.